This T cell receptor (beta chain) was recovered during a study of identical twins. Points on this clonotype: The target antigen is unknown.

Via MiXCR, TCRdb re-called the 5' RACE reads, giving one row per CDR3 protein. The sample lists around 1.7 million distinct CDR3 sequences, under 35% occurring once. Germline V lookup: CDR1 DFQATT, CDR2 SNEGSKA (reference sequence). The CDR3 contains 18 residues. Losses at the gene ends were 0 bases for V and 2 bases for J; bases not matched to a gene: 11. Study-level results: In cord blood, abundant beta clonotypes had fewer insertions; memory showed no trend.

This rearrangement joins TRBV20-1 to TRBJ2-1; TRBD2 matches 9 bases. This sequence was found in a newborn girl in good health. Sequenced: cord blood. The CDR3 spells CSARDRLAGIGTYNEQFF. In DNA, the CDR3 is TGCAGTGCTAGAGATCGGCTAGCGGGGATCGGCACCTACAATGAGCAGTTCTTC.